This TCR beta chain derives from a study of blood T cells in healthy people across ages. Overall study findings and caveats: Estimates of diversity drawn from one million T cells were considered underestimates. Compared with aged donors, long-lived donors showed fewer expanded clones, suggesting selection.

The authors ran a second PCR of about 6 to 11 cycles using a sample-barcoded 5' primer and a J-beta primer mix. TCRdb processed the 5' RACE reads anew with MiXCR; each CDR3 protein has one entry. The sample has about 1.8 million distinct CDR3 sequences; approximately 50% are singletons. Donors ranged from roughly 6 to 100 years old and were healthy Caucasians in Russia. Every sample had a minimum of 6 million PBMCs isolated. On this clonotype: The antigen is unknown.

J gave up 4 bases and V 0 bases, and 2 bases lay outside the gene matches. The CDR3 length is 15 residues. Germline lookup yields CDR1 MNHEY and CDR2 SVGAGI. Material: blood. The source is a woman aged 35 to 49 in good health. The chain carries TRBV6-5 and TRBJ1-4; the match to TRBD1 covers 7 bases. The CDR3 loop is CASSYSGQVNEKLFF. CDR3 bases: TGTGCCAGCAGTTACTCAGGACAGGTTAATGAAAAACTGTTTTTT.